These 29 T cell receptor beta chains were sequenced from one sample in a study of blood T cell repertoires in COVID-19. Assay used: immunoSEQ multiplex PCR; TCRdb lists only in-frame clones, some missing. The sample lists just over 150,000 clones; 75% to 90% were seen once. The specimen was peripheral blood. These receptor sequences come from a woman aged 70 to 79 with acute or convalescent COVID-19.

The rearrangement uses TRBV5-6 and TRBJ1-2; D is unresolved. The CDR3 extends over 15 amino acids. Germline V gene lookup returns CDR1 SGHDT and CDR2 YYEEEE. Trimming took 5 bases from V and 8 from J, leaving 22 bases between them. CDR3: CASRGLGREYGGYTF. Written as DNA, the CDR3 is TGTGCCAGCAGGGGGTTAGGGAGGGAGTATGGCGGCTACACCTTC.

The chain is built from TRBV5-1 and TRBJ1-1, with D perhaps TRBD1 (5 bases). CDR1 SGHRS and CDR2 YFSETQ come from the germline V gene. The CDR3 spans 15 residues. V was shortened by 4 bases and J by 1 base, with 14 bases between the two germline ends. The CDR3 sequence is CASSPETDRNTEAFF. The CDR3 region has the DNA TGCGCCAGCAGCCCAGAGACAGATCGGAACACTGAAGCTTTCTTT.

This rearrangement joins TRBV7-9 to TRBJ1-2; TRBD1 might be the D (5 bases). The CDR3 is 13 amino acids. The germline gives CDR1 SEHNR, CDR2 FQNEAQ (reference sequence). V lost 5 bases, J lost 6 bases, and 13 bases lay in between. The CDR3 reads CASSTQAIDGYTF. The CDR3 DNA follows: TGTGCCAGCAGCACACAGGCTATCGATGGCTACACCTTC.

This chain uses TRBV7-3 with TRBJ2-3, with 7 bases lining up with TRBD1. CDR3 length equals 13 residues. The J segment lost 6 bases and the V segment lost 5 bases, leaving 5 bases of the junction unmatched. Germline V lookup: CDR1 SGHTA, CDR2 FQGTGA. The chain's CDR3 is CASSPTGRDTQYF. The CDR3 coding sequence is TGTGCCAGCAGCCCGACAGGGCGGGATACGCAGTATTTT. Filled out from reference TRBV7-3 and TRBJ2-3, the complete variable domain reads GAGVSQTPSNKVTEKGKYVELRCDPISGHTALYWYRQSLGQGPEFLIYFQGTGAADDSGLPNDRFFAVRPEGSVSTLKIQRTERGDSAVYLCASSPTGRDTQYFGPGTRLTVL.

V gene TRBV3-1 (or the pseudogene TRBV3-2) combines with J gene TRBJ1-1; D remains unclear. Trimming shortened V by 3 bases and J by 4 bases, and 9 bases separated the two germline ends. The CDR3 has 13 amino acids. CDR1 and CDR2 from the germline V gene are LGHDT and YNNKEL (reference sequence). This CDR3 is CASSHQSVTEAFF. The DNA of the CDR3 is TGTGCCAGCAGCCACCAATCGGTCACTGAAGCTTTCTTT.

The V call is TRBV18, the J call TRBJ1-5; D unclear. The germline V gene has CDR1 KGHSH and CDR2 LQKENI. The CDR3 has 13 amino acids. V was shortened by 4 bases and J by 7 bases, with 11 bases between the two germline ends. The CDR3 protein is CASSRGDRQPQHF. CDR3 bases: TGTGCCAGCTCACGGGGAGATCGGCAGCCCCAGCATTTT. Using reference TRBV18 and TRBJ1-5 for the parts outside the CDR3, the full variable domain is NAGVMQNPRHLVRRRGQEARLRCSPMKGHSHVYWYRQLPEEGLKFMVYLQKENIIDESGMPKERFSAEFPKEGPSILRIQQVVRGDSAAYFCASSRGDRQPQHFGDGTRLSIL.

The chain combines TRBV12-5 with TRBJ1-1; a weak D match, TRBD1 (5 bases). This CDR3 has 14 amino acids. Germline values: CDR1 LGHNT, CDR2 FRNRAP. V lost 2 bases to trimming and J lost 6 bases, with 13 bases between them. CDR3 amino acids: CASGLFPSGSEAFF. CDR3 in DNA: TGTGCTAGTGGTTTGTTTCCTTCAGGGTCTGAAGCTTTCTTT.

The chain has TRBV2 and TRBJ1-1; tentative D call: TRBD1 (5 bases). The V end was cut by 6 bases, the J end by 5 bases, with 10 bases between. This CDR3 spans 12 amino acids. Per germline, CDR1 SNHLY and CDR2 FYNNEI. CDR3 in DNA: TGTGCCAGCAGGTCAGGGATAACTGAAGCTTTCTTT. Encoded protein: CASRSGITEAFF.

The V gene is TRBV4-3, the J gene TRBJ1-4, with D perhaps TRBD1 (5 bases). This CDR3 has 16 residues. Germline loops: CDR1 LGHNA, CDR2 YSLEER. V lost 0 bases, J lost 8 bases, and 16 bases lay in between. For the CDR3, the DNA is TGCGCCAGCAGCCAAGAATTGTGGGGGGGTAGGGAAAAACTGTTTTTT. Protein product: CASSQELWGGREKLFF.

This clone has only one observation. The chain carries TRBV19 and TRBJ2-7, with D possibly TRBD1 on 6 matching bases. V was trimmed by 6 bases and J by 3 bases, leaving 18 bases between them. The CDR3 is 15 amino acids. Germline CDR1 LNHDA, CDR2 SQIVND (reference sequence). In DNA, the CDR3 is TGTGCCAGTAGCAACACAGGGACAAGCGTCTACGAGCAGTACTTC. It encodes CASSNTGTSVYEQYF.

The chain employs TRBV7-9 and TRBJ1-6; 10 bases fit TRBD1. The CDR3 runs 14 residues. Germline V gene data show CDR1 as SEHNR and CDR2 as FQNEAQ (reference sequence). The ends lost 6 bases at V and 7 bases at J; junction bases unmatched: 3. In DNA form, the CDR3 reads TGTGCCAGCAGAGGACAGGGGGAGAATTCACCCCTCCACTTT. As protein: CASRGQGENSPLHF. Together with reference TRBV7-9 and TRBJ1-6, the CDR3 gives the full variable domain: DTGVSQNPRHKITKRGQNVTFRCDPISEHNRLYWYRQTLGQGPEFLTYFQNEAQLEKSRLLSDRFSAERPKGSFSTLEIQRTEQGDSAMYLCASRGQGENSPLHFGNGTRLTVT.

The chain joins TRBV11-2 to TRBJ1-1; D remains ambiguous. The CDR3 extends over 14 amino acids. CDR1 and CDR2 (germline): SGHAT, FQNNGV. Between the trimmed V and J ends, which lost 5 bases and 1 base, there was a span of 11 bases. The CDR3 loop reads CASSPRASNTEAFF. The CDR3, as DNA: TGTGCCAGCAGCCCCCGCGCGTCGAACACTGAAGCTTTCTTT.

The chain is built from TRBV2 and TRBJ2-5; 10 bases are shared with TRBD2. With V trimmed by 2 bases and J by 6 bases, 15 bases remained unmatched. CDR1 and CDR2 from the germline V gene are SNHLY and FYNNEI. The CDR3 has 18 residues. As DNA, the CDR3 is TGTGCCAGCAGTGAACCCCGCACTAGTAGCGGGGGGTTGAAGACCCAGTACTTC. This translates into CASSEPRTSSGGLKTQYF.

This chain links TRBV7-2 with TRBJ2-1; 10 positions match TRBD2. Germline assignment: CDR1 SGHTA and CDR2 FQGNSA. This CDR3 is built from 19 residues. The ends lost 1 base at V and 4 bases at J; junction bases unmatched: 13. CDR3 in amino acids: CASSLGPPSSGGMYNEQFF. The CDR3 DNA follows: TGTGCCAGCAGCTTAGGGCCCCCCTCTAGCGGGGGCATGTACAATGAGCAGTTCTTC.

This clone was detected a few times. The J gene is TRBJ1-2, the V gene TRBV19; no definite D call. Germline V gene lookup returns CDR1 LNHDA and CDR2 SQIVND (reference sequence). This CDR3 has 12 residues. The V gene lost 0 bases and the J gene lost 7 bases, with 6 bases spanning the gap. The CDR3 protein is CASSIDRGGYTF. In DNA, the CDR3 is TGTGCCAGTAGTATAGATCGGGGTGGCTACACCTTC.

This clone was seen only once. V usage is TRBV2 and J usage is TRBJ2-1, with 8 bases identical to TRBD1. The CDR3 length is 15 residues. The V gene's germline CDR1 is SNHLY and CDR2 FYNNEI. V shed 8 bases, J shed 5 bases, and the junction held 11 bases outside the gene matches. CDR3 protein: CASPIPGTGDNEQFF. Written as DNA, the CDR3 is TGTGCCAGCCCCATACCCGGGACAGGAGACAATGAGCAGTTCTTC.

CDR3 nucleotide sequence: TGCGCCAGCAGCTTGTGGGGTAACGGGAAAACTGAAGCTTTCTTT. Its protein product is CASSLWGNGKTEAFF. The rearrangement uses TRBV5-1 and TRBJ1-1; D gene uncertain. Looked up from germline, CDR1 is SGHRS and CDR2 is YFSETQ. CDR3 length: 15 amino acids. The V and J ends lost 1 base and 5 bases respectively, with 15 bases between them.

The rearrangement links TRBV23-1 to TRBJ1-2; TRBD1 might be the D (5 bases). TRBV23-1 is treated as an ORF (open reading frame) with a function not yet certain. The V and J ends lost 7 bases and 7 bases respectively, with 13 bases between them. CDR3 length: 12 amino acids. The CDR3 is CASNPQGFGYTF. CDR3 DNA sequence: TGCGCCAGCAATCCCCAGGGTTTTGGCTACACCTTC.

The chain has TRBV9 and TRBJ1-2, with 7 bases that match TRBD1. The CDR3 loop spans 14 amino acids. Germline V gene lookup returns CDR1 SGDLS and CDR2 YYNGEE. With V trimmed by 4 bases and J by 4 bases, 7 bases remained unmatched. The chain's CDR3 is CASSTRQGFYGYTF. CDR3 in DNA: TGTGCCAGCAGCACCCGACAGGGATTCTATGGCTACACCTTC. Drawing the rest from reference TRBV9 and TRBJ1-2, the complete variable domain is DSGVTQTPKHLITATGQRVTLRCSPRSGDLSVYWYQQSLDQGLQFLIQYYNGEERAKGNILERFSAQQFPDLHSELNLSSLELGDSALYFCASSTRQGFYGYTFGSGTRLTVV.

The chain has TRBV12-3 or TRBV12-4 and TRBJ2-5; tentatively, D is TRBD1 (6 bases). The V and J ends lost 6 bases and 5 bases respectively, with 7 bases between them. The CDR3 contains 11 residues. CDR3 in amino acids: CASSRGETQYF. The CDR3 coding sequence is TGTGCCAGCAGCAGGGGCGAGACCCAGTACTTC.

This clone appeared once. The CDR3 here is CATSSGGILSGNTIYF. CDR3 coding DNA: TGTGCCACCAGCAGTGGAGGGATCCTCTCTGGAAACACCATATATTTT. This chain connects TRBV15 to TRBJ1-3; D uncertain. The CDR3 loop spans 16 amino acids. Trimming stripped 3 bases from V and 0 bases from J, with 12 bases between. The germline V gene encodes CDR1 LNHNV and CDR2 YYDKDF (reference sequence).

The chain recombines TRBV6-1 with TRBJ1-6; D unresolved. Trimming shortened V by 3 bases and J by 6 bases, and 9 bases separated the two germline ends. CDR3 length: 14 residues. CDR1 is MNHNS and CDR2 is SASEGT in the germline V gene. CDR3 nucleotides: TGTGCCAGCAGTGATGAGTTGAGTAATTCACCCCTCCACTTT. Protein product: CASSDELSNSPLHF.

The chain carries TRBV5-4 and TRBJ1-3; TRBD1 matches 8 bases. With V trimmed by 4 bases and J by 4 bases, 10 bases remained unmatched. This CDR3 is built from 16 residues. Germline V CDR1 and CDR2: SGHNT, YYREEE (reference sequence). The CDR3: CASSRPGGRSGNTIYF. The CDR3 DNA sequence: TGTGCCAGCAGCCGGCCAGGGGGCAGATCAGGAAACACCATATATTTT. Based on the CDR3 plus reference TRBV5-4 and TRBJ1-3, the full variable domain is ETGVTQSPTHLIKTRGQQVTLRCSSQSGHNTVSWYQQALGQGPQFIFQYYREEENGRGNFPPRFSGLQFPNYSSELNVNALELDDSALYLCASSRPGGRSGNTIYFGEGSWLTVV.

CDR3 region: CASTDGGQGIKNIQYF. CDR3 nucleotide sequence: TGCGCCAGCACCGACGGGGGACAGGGTATAAAAAACATTCAGTACTTC. The chain joins TRBV5-1 to TRBJ2-4; 9 nucleotides agree with TRBD1. The V segment lost 6 bases and the J segment 4 bases; nucleotides outside the gene matches: 11. CDR3 length equals 16 residues. The germline V gene has CDR1 SGHRS and CDR2 YFSETQ.

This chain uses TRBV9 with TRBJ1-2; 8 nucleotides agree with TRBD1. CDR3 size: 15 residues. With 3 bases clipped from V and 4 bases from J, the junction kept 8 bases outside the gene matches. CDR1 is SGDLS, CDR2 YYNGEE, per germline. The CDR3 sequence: CASSAARGLTYGYTF. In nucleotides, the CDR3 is TGTGCCAGCAGCGCGGCCAGGGGGCTGACCTATGGCTACACCTTC.

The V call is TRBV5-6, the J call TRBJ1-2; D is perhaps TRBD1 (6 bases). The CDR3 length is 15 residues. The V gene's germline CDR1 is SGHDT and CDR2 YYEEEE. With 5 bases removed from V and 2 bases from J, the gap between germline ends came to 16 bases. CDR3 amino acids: CASSVTGRPNYGYTF. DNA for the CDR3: TGTGCCAGCAGTGTTACAGGGAGACCGAACTATGGCTACACCTTC.

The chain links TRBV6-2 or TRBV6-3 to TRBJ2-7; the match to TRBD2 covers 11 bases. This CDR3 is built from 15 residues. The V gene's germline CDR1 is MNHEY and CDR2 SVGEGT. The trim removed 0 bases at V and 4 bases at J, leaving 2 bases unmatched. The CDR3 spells CASSYSTSGVYEQYF. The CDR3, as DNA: TGTGCCAGCAGTTACTCGACTAGCGGGGTTTACGAGCAGTACTTC.

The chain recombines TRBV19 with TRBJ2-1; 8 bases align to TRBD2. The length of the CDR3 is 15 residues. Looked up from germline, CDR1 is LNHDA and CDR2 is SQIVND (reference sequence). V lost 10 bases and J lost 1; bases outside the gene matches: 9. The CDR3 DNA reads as TGTGCCACCGAGCGGGCGGGAGGTTCCTACAATGAGCAGTTCTTC. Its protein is CATERAGGSYNEQFF.

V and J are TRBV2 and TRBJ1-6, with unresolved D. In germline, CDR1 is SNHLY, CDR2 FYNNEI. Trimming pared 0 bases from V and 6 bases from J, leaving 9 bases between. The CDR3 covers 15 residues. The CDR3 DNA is TGTGCCAGCAGTGAAGCGAATCGGGGTAATTCACCCCTCCACTTT. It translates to CASSEANRGNSPLHF.